This T cell receptor (beta chain) was sequenced during a study of T-cell reconstitution after alpha-beta-depleted transplantation in children. Overall study results and limits: It was newly produced T cells that mostly accounted for T-cell counts and diversity one year after transplant.

The CDR3 runs to 14 residues. Germline V gene sequence: CDR1 MDHEN, CDR2 SYDVKM. Trimming removed 3 bases from V and 4 bases from J, with 10 bases in between. Unique molecular identifiers featured in how the TCRbeta library was prepared. TCRdb recomputed calls from the PCR reads with MiXCR, one row per CDR3 protein. Of roughly 200,000 distinct CDR3 sequences listed, approximately 6.3% were seen once; the top ten hold more than 5.5%. Of note for this clonotype: Antigen unknown.

The chain is built from TRBV28 and TRBJ1-3; D might be TRBD1 (5 bases). The source is a boy under 10 years old with acute lymphoblastic leukemia, due to receive a stem cell transplant. The sample consisted of PBMCs, taken before TCRalphabeta/CD19-depleted stem cell transplant. CDR3 sequence (DNA): TGTGCCAGCAGTTTCTTAGGGGTCGGAAACACCATATATTTT. The encoded protein is CASSFLGVGNTIYF. Drawing the rest from reference TRBV28 and TRBJ1-3, the complete variable domain is DVKVTQSSRYLVKRTGEKVFLECVQDMDHENMFWYRQDPGLGLRLIYFSYDVKMKEKGDIPEGYSVSREKKERFSLILESASTNQTSMYLCASSFLGVGNTIYFGEGSWLTVV.